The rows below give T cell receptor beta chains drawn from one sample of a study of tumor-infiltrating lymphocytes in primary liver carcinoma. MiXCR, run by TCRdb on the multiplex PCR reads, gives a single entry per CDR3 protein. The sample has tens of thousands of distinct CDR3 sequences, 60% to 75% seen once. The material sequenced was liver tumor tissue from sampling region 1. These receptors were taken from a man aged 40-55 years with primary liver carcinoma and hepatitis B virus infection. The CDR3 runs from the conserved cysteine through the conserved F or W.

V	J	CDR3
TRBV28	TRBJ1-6	CASSLEARIWPLHF
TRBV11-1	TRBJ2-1	CASSLGLAGKVDNVQFF
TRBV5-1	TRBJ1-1	CASSLGSMNTKAFF
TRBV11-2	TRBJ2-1	CASSLDIGLATDGQFF
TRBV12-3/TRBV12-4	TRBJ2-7	CASSLVGVSGQYF
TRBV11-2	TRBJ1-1	CANSLVRPGLEFRNSEAFF
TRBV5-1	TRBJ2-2	CASNFGELFF
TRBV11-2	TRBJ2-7	CASSLALAGLPLDYEQYF
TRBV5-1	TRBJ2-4	CASSLFGGLAKNIQYF
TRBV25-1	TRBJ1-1	CASGMGNTEAFF
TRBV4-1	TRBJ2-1	CASSQELAQGDEQFF
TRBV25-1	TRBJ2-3	CASSEFREGEDTQYF
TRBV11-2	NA	CACSLGLNQPQYF
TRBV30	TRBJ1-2	CARSPGDELAGYTF
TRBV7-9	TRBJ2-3	CASSNNRTDTQYF
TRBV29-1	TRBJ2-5	CSTWTGVGETLYF
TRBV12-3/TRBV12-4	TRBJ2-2	CVSSLTQGTGELFF
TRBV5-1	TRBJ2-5	CASSLGQESQYF
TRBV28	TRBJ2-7	CASRRDYEQYF
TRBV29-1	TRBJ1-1	CSVPLEGNTEAFF
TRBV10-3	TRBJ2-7	CAIGESGSYEQYF
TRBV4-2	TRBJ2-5	CASSQIGRGGLARAVETQYF
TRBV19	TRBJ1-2	CASTPTGHYGYTF
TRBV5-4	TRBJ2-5	CASSLDKGLGETQYF
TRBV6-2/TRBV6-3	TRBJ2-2	CASIAGTGTGELFF
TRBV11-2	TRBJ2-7	CAGSLSVGLAGGGYEQYF
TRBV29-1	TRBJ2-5	CSVVQETQYF
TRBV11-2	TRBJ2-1	CDSSYSSSSGRGGGFF
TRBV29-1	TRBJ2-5	CNVGGGAAETQYF
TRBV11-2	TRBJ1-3	CASSPTGSGNTICF
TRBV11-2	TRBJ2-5	CVSSLGSSSPGETQCF
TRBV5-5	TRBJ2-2	CASSLAPSGSGNGELFF
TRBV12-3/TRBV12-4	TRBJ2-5	CASSLESYGRAGETQHF
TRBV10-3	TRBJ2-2	CVISVGGTANTGELFF
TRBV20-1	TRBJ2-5	CSARDSRGVQETQYF
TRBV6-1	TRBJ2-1	CASSVPRQGAYDEPFF
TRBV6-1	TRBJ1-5	CANTPWGSNQPQHF
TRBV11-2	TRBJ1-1	CASTADSVTEAFF
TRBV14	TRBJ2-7	CASSQESGSPYEQYF
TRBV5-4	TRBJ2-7	CVSSFMGPSYDQYF
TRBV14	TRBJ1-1	CASSQETGTEAFF
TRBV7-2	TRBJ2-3	CASSLDGPAGGTDTQYF
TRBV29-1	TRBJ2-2	CSVARQSYTGELFF
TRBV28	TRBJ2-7	CASSPTTYEQYF